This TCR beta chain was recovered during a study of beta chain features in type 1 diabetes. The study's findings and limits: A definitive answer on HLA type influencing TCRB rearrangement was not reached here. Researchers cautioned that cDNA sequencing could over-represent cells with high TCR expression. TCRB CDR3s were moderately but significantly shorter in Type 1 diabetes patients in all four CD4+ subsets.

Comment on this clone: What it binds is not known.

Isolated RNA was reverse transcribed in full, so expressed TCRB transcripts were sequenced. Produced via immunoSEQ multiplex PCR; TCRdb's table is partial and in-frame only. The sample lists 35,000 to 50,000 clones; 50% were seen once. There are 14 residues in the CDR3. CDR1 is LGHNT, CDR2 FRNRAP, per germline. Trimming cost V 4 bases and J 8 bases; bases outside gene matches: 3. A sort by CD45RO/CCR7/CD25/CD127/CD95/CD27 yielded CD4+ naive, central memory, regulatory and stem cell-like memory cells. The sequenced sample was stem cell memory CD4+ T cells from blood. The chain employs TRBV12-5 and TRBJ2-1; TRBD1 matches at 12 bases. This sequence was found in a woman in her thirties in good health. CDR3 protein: CASGSGQGADEQFF. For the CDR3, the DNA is TGTGCTAGTGGTTCGGGACAGGGGGCTGATGAGCAGTTCTTC.